A selection of T cell receptor beta chains follows, all from one sample in a study of blood T cells in healthy people across ages. TCRdb re-called the 5' RACE reads through MiXCR, storing one row per CDR3 protein. The table has roughly 1,500,000 distinct CDR3 sequences, 42% seen once. Sample: blood. All receptors come from a woman aged 18-29 years in good health. Both conserved end residues are part of each CDR3. Fields, in order: clone size, J gene, D gene, V gene, CDR3 protein, CDR3 DNA. A D gene is named only where the DNA matches it firmly. A row's size may be missing; if present it is once, few, many or a size class.

clone_size: NA
j_call: TRBJ2-3
d_call: TRBD2
v_call: TRBV2
cdr3_aa: CASSPGTSSADTQYF
cdr3_nt: TGTGCCAGCAGTCCAGGGACTAGTTCGGCAGATACGCAGTATTTT

clone_size: NA
j_call: TRBJ1-5
d_call: TRBD1
v_call: TRBV2
cdr3_aa: CASSGEGGKWQPQHF
cdr3_nt: TGTGCCAGCAGTGGGGAAGGGGGCAAGTGGCAGCCCCAGCATTTT

clone_size: few
j_call: TRBJ1-5
d_call: NA
v_call: TRBV12-3/TRBV12-4
cdr3_aa: CASSLSPVYSNQPQHF
cdr3_nt: TGTGCCAGCAGTTTAAGTCCCGTTTATAGCAATCAGCCCCAGCATTTT

clone_size: NA
j_call: TRBJ2-5
d_call: TRBD1
v_call: TRBV27
cdr3_aa: CASSTYRDSEETQYF
cdr3_nt: TGTGCCAGCAGTACCTACAGGGACAGCGAAGAGACCCAGTACTTC

clone_size: few
j_call: TRBJ2-1
d_call: NA
v_call: TRBV12-3/TRBV12-4
cdr3_aa: CASNPGPYYEQFF
cdr3_nt: TGTGCCAGCAACCCTGGACCATACTATGAGCAGTTCTTC

clone_size: few
j_call: TRBJ2-7
d_call: NA
v_call: TRBV3-1
cdr3_aa: CASSPEFPRPDEQYF
cdr3_nt: TGTGCCAGCAGCCCCGAATTCCCCCGTCCGGACGAGCAGTACTTC

clone_size: NA
j_call: TRBJ2-7
d_call: NA
v_call: TRBV28
cdr3_aa: CASSTPVSYEQYF
cdr3_nt: TGTGCCAGCTCTACTCCAGTCTCCTACGAGCAGTACTTC

clone_size: few
j_call: TRBJ2-6
d_call: TRBD1
v_call: TRBV6-6
cdr3_aa: CASSSRDRGAGANVLTF
cdr3_nt: TGTGCCAGCTCTTCACGGGACAGGGGTGCTGGGGCCAACGTCCTGACTTTC

clone_size: NA
j_call: TRBJ2-1
d_call: TRBD2
v_call: TRBV20-1
cdr3_aa: CSVELAGRSYNEQFF
cdr3_nt: TGCAGTGTTGAGCTAGCGGGCCGCTCCTACAATGAGCAGTTCTTC

clone_size: few
j_call: TRBJ2-7
d_call: NA
v_call: TRBV20-1
cdr3_aa: CRLGAAFYEQYF
cdr3_nt: TGCAGGCTGGGGGCGGCCTTCTACGAGCAGTACTTC

clone_size: NA
j_call: TRBJ2-3
d_call: NA
v_call: TRBV7-2
cdr3_aa: CASSGRGRDTQYF
cdr3_nt: TGTGCCAGCAGCGGGAGGGGGCGAGATACGCAGTATTTT

clone_size: NA
j_call: TRBJ1-4
d_call: NA
v_call: TRBV10-2
cdr3_aa: CASRGSGGDEKLFF
cdr3_nt: TGCGCCAGCAGAGGATCGGGGGGCGACGAAAAACTGTTTTTT

clone_size: NA
j_call: TRBJ2-3
d_call: NA
v_call: TRBV20-1
cdr3_aa: CSAREPLRGPLGLQYF
cdr3_nt: TGCAGTGCTAGAGAACCCCTCCGGGGGCCTCTCGGTCTGCAGTATTTT

clone_size: NA
j_call: TRBJ1-2
d_call: NA
v_call: TRBV25-1
cdr3_aa: CASSEYWPENYGYTF
cdr3_nt: TGTGCCAGCAGTGAATACTGGCCAGAGAACTATGGCTACACCTTC

clone_size: NA
j_call: TRBJ1-1
d_call: NA
v_call: TRBV9
cdr3_aa: CASAAQGGYTEAFF
cdr3_nt: TGTGCCAGCGCCGCCCAGGGAGGGTACACTGAAGCTTTCTTT

clone_size: NA
j_call: TRBJ2-3
d_call: TRBD1
v_call: TRBV7-3
cdr3_aa: CASSLHEGAIDTQYF
cdr3_nt: TGTGCCAGCAGCTTGCATGAGGGGGCCATAGATACGCAGTATTTT

clone_size: few
j_call: TRBJ2-7
d_call: NA
v_call: TRBV6-5
cdr3_aa: CASSYAGHGYEQYF
cdr3_nt: TGTGCCAGCAGTTACGCAGGACATGGCTACGAGCAGTACTTC

clone_size: few
j_call: TRBJ2-5
d_call: NA
v_call: TRBV4-1
cdr3_aa: CASSQNPQAGTQYF
cdr3_nt: TGCGCCAGCAGCCAAAACCCTCAAGCGGGGACCCAGTACTTC

clone_size: NA
j_call: TRBJ2-2
d_call: NA
v_call: TRBV12-3/TRBV12-4
cdr3_aa: CASRRDTPLNTGELFF
cdr3_nt: TGTGCCAGCAGGAGGGACACCCCTTTGAACACCGGGGAGCTGTTTTTT

clone_size: NA
j_call: TRBJ1-4
d_call: TRBD1
v_call: TRBV4-1
cdr3_aa: CASSQGQGGGSEKLFF
cdr3_nt: TGCGCCAGCAGCCAAGGGCAGGGGGGCGGGAGTGAAAAACTGTTTTTT

clone_size: NA
j_call: TRBJ2-7
d_call: TRBD1
v_call: TRBV20-1
cdr3_aa: CSTTGALGEQYF
cdr3_nt: TGCAGTACGACAGGGGCTCTGGGCGAGCAGTACTTC

clone_size: few
j_call: TRBJ2-7
d_call: NA
v_call: TRBV20-1
cdr3_aa: CSGSSFDSYEQYF
cdr3_nt: TGCAGTGGCTCTAGCTTTGACTCCTACGAGCAGTACTTC

clone_size: NA
j_call: TRBJ2-3
d_call: TRBD2
v_call: TRBV2
cdr3_aa: CASSFLRGGGTDTQYF
cdr3_nt: TGTGCCAGCAGTTTCCTTCGGGGGGGCGGCACAGATACGCAGTATTTT

clone_size: NA
j_call: TRBJ2-5
d_call: TRBD2
v_call: TRBV2
cdr3_aa: CASSEWATSGSNEQYF
cdr3_nt: TGTGCCAGCAGTGAATGGGCGACTAGCGGGAGCAATGAGCAGTACTTC

clone_size: NA
j_call: TRBJ2-3
d_call: TRBD2
v_call: TRBV5-1
cdr3_aa: CASSSGGVGTDTQYF
cdr3_nt: TGCGCCAGCAGCTCCGGGGGGGTGGGCACAGATACGCAGTATTTT

clone_size: few
j_call: TRBJ2-5
d_call: TRBD2
v_call: TRBV12-3/TRBV12-4
cdr3_aa: CASSLSLAFQETQYF
cdr3_nt: TGTGCCAGCAGTTTATCACTAGCGTTCCAAGAGACCCAGTACTTC

clone_size: NA
j_call: TRBJ1-3
d_call: NA
v_call: TRBV29-1
cdr3_aa: CSVEGENTIYF
cdr3_nt: TGCAGCGTTGAAGGGGAAAACACCATATATTTT

clone_size: few
j_call: TRBJ2-7
d_call: TRBD1
v_call: TRBV6-1
cdr3_aa: CASSEVIGGIRSEQYF
cdr3_nt: TGTGCCAGCAGTGAAGTCATAGGGGGCATTAGAAGCGAGCAGTACTTC

clone_size: few
j_call: TRBJ1-5
d_call: NA
v_call: TRBV10-3
cdr3_aa: CAISGARGEQPQHF
cdr3_nt: TGTGCCATCAGTGGGGCCAGGGGAGAACAGCCCCAGCATTTT

clone_size: NA
j_call: TRBJ2-6
d_call: NA
v_call: TRBV7-2
cdr3_aa: CASSLRGTANSGANVLTF
cdr3_nt: TGTGCCAGCAGCTTAAGGGGGACGGCAAACTCTGGGGCCAACGTCCTGACTTTC

clone_size: NA
j_call: TRBJ2-2
d_call: NA
v_call: TRBV5-1
cdr3_aa: CASSWAGEAELFF
cdr3_nt: TGCGCCAGCAGCTGGGCCGGGGAGGCGGAGCTGTTTTTT

clone_size: NA
j_call: TRBJ1-6
d_call: TRBD1
v_call: TRBV20-1
cdr3_aa: CSAPPGQINSPLHF
cdr3_nt: TGCAGTGCCCCCCCGGGACAGATAAATTCACCCCTCCACTTT

clone_size: many
j_call: TRBJ2-7
d_call: NA
v_call: TRBV20-1
cdr3_aa: CSAPQDDGTYEQYF
cdr3_nt: TGCAGTGCTCCTCAGGACGACGGAACCTACGAGCAGTACTTC

clone_size: NA
j_call: TRBJ2-7
d_call: TRBD2
v_call: TRBV2
cdr3_aa: CASSESTSGYEQYF
cdr3_nt: TGTGCCAGCAGTGAATCCACTAGCGGCTACGAGCAGTACTTC

clone_size: NA
j_call: TRBJ1-5
d_call: NA
v_call: TRBV20-1
cdr3_aa: CSAFAGGNQPQHF
cdr3_nt: TGCAGTGCATTCGCCGGGGGAAATCAGCCCCAGCATTTT

clone_size: few
j_call: TRBJ2-3
d_call: TRBD2
v_call: TRBV5-1
cdr3_aa: CASSLESGGQDTQYF
cdr3_nt: TGCGCCAGCAGCTTGGAAAGCGGGGGGCAAGATACGCAGTATTTT

clone_size: few
j_call: TRBJ1-6
d_call: NA
v_call: TRBV6-1
cdr3_aa: CASSPVARGLSYNSPLHF
cdr3_nt: TGTGCCAGCAGTCCCGTGGCCAGGGGACTCTCCTATAATTCACCCCTCCACTTT

clone_size: NA
j_call: TRBJ2-7
d_call: NA
v_call: TRBV20-1
cdr3_aa: CSARPRGGYRLWEQYF
cdr3_nt: TGCAGTGCTAGACCACGTGGGGGGTATCGACTTTGGGAGCAGTACTTC

clone_size: NA
j_call: TRBJ2-1
d_call: NA
v_call: TRBV10-3
cdr3_aa: CATAGVSDNEQFF
cdr3_nt: TGTGCCACCGCCGGGGTTTCTGACAATGAGCAGTTCTTC

clone_size: NA
j_call: TRBJ2-1
d_call: NA
v_call: TRBV20-1
cdr3_aa: CSARDLQGSSYNEQFF
cdr3_nt: TGCAGTGCTAGAGATCTCCAGGGGAGCTCCTACAATGAGCAGTTCTTC

clone_size: NA
j_call: TRBJ2-1
d_call: TRBD2
v_call: TRBV27
cdr3_aa: CASRPRTSGYNEQFF
cdr3_nt: TGTGCCAGCAGACCGCGGACTAGTGGGTACAATGAGCAGTTCTTC

clone_size: NA
j_call: TRBJ2-1
d_call: NA
v_call: TRBV28
cdr3_aa: CASFSPGWKPEQFF
cdr3_nt: TGTGCCAGCTTCTCTCCCGGGTGGAAGCCTGAGCAGTTCTTC

clone_size: NA
j_call: TRBJ1-1
d_call: TRBD1
v_call: TRBV19
cdr3_aa: CASRSGQGNAFF
cdr3_nt: TGTGCCAGTAGGAGCGGACAGGGGAACGCTTTCTTT

clone_size: NA
j_call: TRBJ2-1
d_call: NA
v_call: TRBV12-3/TRBV12-4
cdr3_aa: CASSSYRSFYNEQFF
cdr3_nt: TGTGCCAGCAGTTCTTACAGGTCCTTCTACAATGAGCAGTTCTTC

clone_size: few
j_call: TRBJ1-5
d_call: NA
v_call: TRBV10-1
cdr3_aa: CASSERAGADQPQHF
cdr3_nt: TGCGCCAGCAGTGAGAGGGCAGGGGCTGATCAGCCCCAGCATTTT

clone_size: many
j_call: TRBJ2-7
d_call: NA
v_call: TRBV7-9
cdr3_aa: CASSLTESSYEQYF
cdr3_nt: TGTGCCAGCAGCCTCACGGAAAGCTCCTACGAGCAGTACTTC

clone_size: NA
j_call: TRBJ2-5
d_call: NA
v_call: TRBV6-5
cdr3_aa: CASNRPGETQYF
cdr3_nt: TGTGCCAGCAATCGGCCCGGGGAGACCCAGTACTTC

clone_size: few
j_call: TRBJ1-1
d_call: TRBD1
v_call: TRBV25-1
cdr3_aa: CASSEDRGNTEAFF
cdr3_nt: TGTGCCAGCAGTGAAGACAGGGGGAACACTGAAGCTTTCTTT

clone_size: NA
j_call: TRBJ2-7
d_call: TRBD1
v_call: TRBV6-5
cdr3_aa: CATGPGQGYHEQYF
cdr3_nt: TGTGCCACCGGCCCGGGACAGGGGTACCACGAGCAGTACTTC

clone_size: NA
j_call: TRBJ2-3
d_call: NA
v_call: TRBV20-1
cdr3_aa: CSASLRVTSTDTQYF
cdr3_nt: TGCAGTGCTAGTCTCAGGGTTACCAGCACAGATACGCAGTATTTT

clone_size: few
j_call: TRBJ2-5
d_call: TRBD2
v_call: TRBV20-1
cdr3_aa: CSTGGWEETQYF
cdr3_nt: TGCAGTACCGGGGGGTGGGAAGAGACCCAGTACTTC

clone_size: once
j_call: TRBJ2-1
d_call: TRBD2
v_call: TRBV7-9
cdr3_aa: CASSLRFGRATRDNEQFF
cdr3_nt: TGTGCCAGCAGCTTAAGGTTCGGGAGGGCCACTCGGGACAATGAGCAGTTCTTC

clone_size: NA
j_call: TRBJ2-7
d_call: TRBD1
v_call: TRBV6-2/TRBV6-3
cdr3_aa: CASSVGQGADNEQYF
cdr3_nt: TGTGCCAGCAGTGTCGGGCAGGGGGCCGACAATGAGCAGTACTTC

clone_size: NA
j_call: TRBJ2-5
d_call: TRBD1
v_call: TRBV20-1
cdr3_aa: CSAGGTGQETQYF
cdr3_nt: TGCAGTGCTGGAGGGACAGGCCAAGAGACCCAGTACTTC

clone_size: few
j_call: TRBJ2-1
d_call: TRBD2
v_call: TRBV7-9
cdr3_aa: CASSTEGLARQFF
cdr3_nt: TGTGCCAGCAGCACTGAGGGACTAGCGAGGCAGTTCTTC

clone_size: few
j_call: TRBJ1-1
d_call: NA
v_call: TRBV25-1
cdr3_aa: CASSGYRGAFF
cdr3_nt: TGTGCCAGCAGTGGTTACCGAGGAGCTTTCTTT

clone_size: NA
j_call: TRBJ2-7
d_call: TRBD2
v_call: TRBV7-2
cdr3_aa: CAGSPPSRLAGVYEQYF
cdr3_nt: TGTGCCGGCAGCCCACCTTCCCGACTAGCGGGGGTTTACGAGCAGTACTTC

clone_size: NA
j_call: TRBJ2-3
d_call: TRBD1
v_call: TRBV20-1
cdr3_aa: CSARQGANTDTQYF
cdr3_nt: TGCAGTGCGCGACAGGGGGCGAACACAGATACGCAGTATTTT